These 31 T cell receptor beta chains share one sample of origin, sequenced in a study of identical twins. TCRdb passed the 5' RACE reads through MiXCR, listing each CDR3 protein once. The sample gives hundreds of thousands of distinct CDR3 sequences, around 6% of which show up once; about 1.8% is in the top ten. The specimen sequenced was naive T cells sorted from blood. The receptors originated from a man between 18 and 35 years old in good health.

The chain couples TRBV28 to TRBJ1-5; D gene ambiguous. This CDR3 is 15 amino acids long. Germline CDR1 MDHEN, CDR2 SYDVKM. Trimming took off 2 bases at V and 4 bases at J, with 12 bases between the two ends. Written as DNA, the CDR3 is TGTGCCAGCAGTTTACTCGGTCCGAGAAATCAGCCCCAGCATTTT. Its translation is CASSLLGPRNQPQHF.

In this sample, this clonotype turned up many times. The chain links TRBV5-5 to TRBJ1-6, with TRBD1 matching 8 bases. Per germline, CDR1 SGHKS and CDR2 YYEKEE (reference sequence). The trim removed 4 bases at V and 7 bases at J, leaving 4 bases unmatched. This CDR3 has 14 residues. CDR3: CASSPRTGNSPLHF. CDR3 nucleotides: TGTGCCAGCAGCCCCAGGACAGGGAATTCACCCCTCCACTTT.

The chain combines TRBV19 with TRBJ2-7, with D possibly matching TRBD1 (6 bases). CDR3 length: 13 amino acids. V lost 5 bases, J lost 6 bases, and 14 bases lay in between. In germline, CDR1 is LNHDA, CDR2 SQIVND (reference sequence). This chain's CDR3 is CASSRDRFGEQYF. The CDR3 DNA sequence: TGTGCCAGTAGTCGAGACAGGTTCGGCGAGCAGTACTTC.

The V gene is TRBV12-3 or TRBV12-4, the J gene TRBJ2-1; D remains unclear. The CDR3 consists of 13 residues. Trimming removed 7 bases from V and 0 bases from J, with 7 bases in between. Written as DNA, the CDR3 is TGTGCCAGCACCCCCTACTCCTACAATGAGCAGTTCTTC. Translated, it gives CASTPYSYNEQFF.

V is TRBV6-1 and J is TRBJ2-2; 7 positions match TRBD1. Losses at the gene ends were 5 bases for V and 3 bases for J; bases not matched to a gene: 12. The CDR3 has 17 residues. In germline, CDR1 is MNHNS, CDR2 SASEGT. This chain's CDR3 is CASSPAGTAEDTGELFF. The CDR3 DNA reads as TGTGCCAGCAGTCCCGCCGGGACAGCCGAGGACACCGGGGAGCTGTTTTTT.

This sequence joins TRBV24-1 and TRBJ2-3; 8 nucleotides line up with TRBD2. CDR1 and CDR2 (germline): KGHDR, SFDVKD. The CDR3 has 15 residues. V shed 2 bases, J shed 1 base, and the junction held 1 base outside the gene matches. Here the CDR3 reads CATSDSAGGTDTQYF. The DNA of the CDR3 is TGTGCCACCAGTGATTCAGCGGGGGGCACAGATACGCAGTATTTT.

This clonotype was counted ten times or more. This chain links TRBV10-3 with TRBJ2-3; 7 nucleotides align to TRBD1. V trimming: 7 bases; J trimming: 6 bases; junction bases outside the gene matches: 7. The germline gives CDR1 ENHRY, CDR2 SYGVKD. This CDR3 has 13 amino acids. CDR3: CAITDRAADTQYF. The CDR3, as DNA: TGTGCCATCACCGACAGGGCAGCGGATACGCAGTATTTT.

This clonotype was counted ten times or more. The chain employs TRBV12-3 or TRBV12-4 and TRBJ2-5; D uncertain. Trimming removed 6 bases from V and 2 bases from J, with 10 bases in between. The CDR3 sequence is 13 residues long. Written as DNA, the CDR3 is TGTGCCAGCAGGGTCACAGTACAAGAGACCCAGTACTTC. Translated: CASRVTVQETQYF.

This clonotype was recorded at least ten times. The chain combines TRBV10-2 with TRBJ1-1; 11 nucleotides match TRBD1. The CDR3 loop spans 12 amino acids. CDR1 WSHSY and CDR2 SAAADI come from the germline V gene. V shed 6 bases, J shed 11 bases, and the junction held 5 bases outside the gene matches. In nucleotides, the CDR3 is TGCGCCAGCAGCGGCGGGACAGGGGGGGCTTTCTTT. It translates to CASSGGTGGAFF.

This clonotype has a handful of counts. The chain has TRBV9 and TRBJ2-7; D not certain. Trimming shortened V by 0 bases and J by 0 bases, and 7 bases separated the two germline ends. The CDR3 has 14 amino acids. Germline V lookup: CDR1 SGDLS, CDR2 YYNGEE. CDR3 loop: CASSVGPNSYEQYV. CDR3 bases: TGTGCCAGCAGCGTAGGTCCGAACTCCTACGAGCAGTACGTC.

The chain recombines TRBV6-2 or TRBV6-3 with TRBJ2-1, with 8 bases lining up with TRBD2. V gave up 2 bases and J gave up 4 bases; unmatched junction bases: 7. CDR1 and CDR2 (germline): MNHEY, SVGEGT. The length of the CDR3 is 16 residues. The CDR3 nucleotides are TGTGCCAGCAGTTACCCGTTAGCGGGACCTTACAATGAGCAGTTCTTC. The encoded protein is CASSYPLAGPYNEQFF.

This clonotype showed up just a few times. The chain couples TRBV25-1 to TRBJ1-2, with D unresolved. Germline-derived CDR1 and CDR2 are MGHDK and SYGVNS. V was clipped by 5 bases and J by 2 bases, with 18 bases between them. The CDR3 has 16 amino acids. DNA for the CDR3: TGTGCCAGCAGTTCACGTAGCGTAACGGGGAACTATGGCTACACCTTC. Its protein is CASSSRSVTGNYGYTF.

This clonotype has ten or more counts. The chain joins TRBV15 to TRBJ2-5; D remains unclear. The germline CDR1 and CDR2 sequences are LNHNV and YYDKDF (reference sequence). V lost 0 bases, J lost 4 bases, and 6 bases lay in between. The length of the CDR3 is 13 residues. CDR3 nucleotides: TGTGCCACCAGCAGAGATGTACTAGAGACCCAGTACTTC. This codes for CATSRDVLETQYF. Full variable domain (missing parts from reference TRBV15 and TRBJ2-5): DAMVIQNPRYQVTQFGKPVTLSCSQTLNHNVMYWYQQKSSQAPKLLFHYYDKDFNNEADTPDNFQSRRPNTSFCFLDIRSPGLGDTAMYLCATSRDVLETQYFGPGTRLLVL.

The V gene is TRBV3-1, the J gene TRBJ2-7, with TRBD2 matching over 7 bases. Germline lookup yields CDR1 LGHDT and CDR2 YNNKEL (reference sequence). J lost 4 bases, V lost 4 bases, and 7 bases had no gene match. The CDR3 is 14 amino acids. The CDR3: CASSRAGETYEQYV. The CDR3 bases are TGTGCCAGCAGCCGGGCGGGAGAGACTTACGAGCAGTACGTC.

The chain carries TRBV20-1 and TRBJ1-2; D gene unclear. Trimming left V 3 bases short and J 3 bases short, with 5 bases between. Germline CDR1 reads DFQATT; CDR2 reads SNEGSKA (reference sequence). The CDR3 runs 11 residues. In DNA form, the CDR3 reads TGCAGTGCTAGTGGTGACTATGGCTACACCTTC. Protein: CSASGDYGYTF.

The V call is TRBV12-3 or TRBV12-4, the J call TRBJ2-7; D is possibly TRBD1 (6 bases). Deletions cut 5 bases from V and 0 bases from J, with 11 bases between. This CDR3 is built from 14 residues. Here the CDR3 DNA reads TGTGCCAGCAGTATTACAGGGTCCTCCTACGAGCAGTACGTC. Amino acids: CASSITGSSYEQYV.

This clonotype was recorded a few times. This chain connects TRBV7-2 to TRBJ1-1, with D possibly being TRBD1 (5 bases). The ends were cut back, 4 bases at V and 6 bases at J, with 15 bases in the middle. The CDR3 extends over 14 amino acids. CDR1 is SGHTA and CDR2 is FQGNSA in the germline V gene. Written as DNA, the CDR3 is TGTGCCAGCAGCTCCGGGGCAGGGTTAGCTGAAGCTTTCTTT. As protein: CASSSGAGLAEAFF.

V usage is TRBV18 and J usage is TRBJ2-7; tentative D call: TRBD1 (5 bases). The CDR3 spans 15 residues. Germline assignment: CDR1 KGHSH and CDR2 LQKENI. V lost 2 bases, J lost 2 bases, and 13 bases lay in between. The CDR3 protein is CASSPRGQGPYEQYF. Written as DNA, the CDR3 is TGTGCCAGCTCACCAAGGGGTCAGGGCCCCTACGAGCAGTACTTC.

V gene TRBV20-1 combines with J gene TRBJ2-2; possible D gene TRBD1, 5 bases. This CDR3 is built from 15 residues. V was trimmed by 0 bases and J by 3 bases, leaving 11 bases between them. Germline values: CDR1 DFQATT, CDR2 SNEGSKA (reference sequence). The CDR3 DNA is TGCAGTGCTAGAGATTGGCAGGGTGACACCGGGGAGCTGTTTTTT. Its translation is CSARDWQGDTGELFF.

V is TRBV27 and J is TRBJ2-3; 11 bases are shared with TRBD2. Germline trimming cut 3 bases from V and 10 bases from J; bases unmatched to any gene: 9. Germline CDR1 is MNHEY and CDR2 is SMNVEV (reference sequence). CDR3 length: 15 amino acids. The CDR3 loop is CASSFSGRAERPQYF. Written as DNA, the CDR3 is TGTGCCAGCAGTTTTAGCGGGAGGGCCGAGAGACCGCAGTATTTT.

This clonotype was detected many times. The rearrangement joins TRBV18 to TRBJ2-4, with 9 bases lining up with TRBD1. CDR3 length equals 17 residues. The V gene's germline CDR1 is KGHSH and CDR2 LQKENI. With 5 bases clipped from V and 0 bases from J, the junction kept 8 bases outside the gene matches. CDR3 nucleotide sequence: TGTGCCAGCTCATCGGCCGGGACAGGGCTAGCCAAAAACATTCAGTACTTC. Its protein product is CASSSAGTGLAKNIQYF.

This clonotype was seen more than once but under ten times. The chain uses TRBV2 and TRBJ2-3; 7 nucleotides match TRBD1. This CDR3 spans 14 amino acids. Germline V gene data show CDR1 as SNHLY and CDR2 as FYNNEI. V shed 6 bases and J 2 bases; nucleotides not matched to a gene: 5. CDR3 loop: CASRPGTDTDTQYF. The CDR3 DNA sequence: TGTGCCAGCAGACCTGGGACAGACACAGATACGCAGTATTTT.

This clonotype was observed a few times. The genes are TRBV5-1 and TRBJ1-2; a possible D gene is TRBD1 (5 bases). CDR3 length: 12 amino acids. Trimming stripped 4 bases from V and 7 bases from J, with 11 bases between. From germline, CDR1 is SGHRS and CDR2 YFSETQ. CDR3 protein: CASSRGVGGYTF. The CDR3, as DNA: TGCGCCAGCAGCAGAGGGGTAGGTGGCTACACCTTC.

The CDR3 coding sequence is TGTGCCAGCAGCCAGTTCAGGGGGGACACTGAAGCTTTCTTT. Its translation is CASSQFRGDTEAFF. The chain links TRBV7-8 to TRBJ1-1; 7 bases agree with TRBD1. Germline V gives CDR1 SGHVS, CDR2 FQNEAQ. J lost 3 bases, V lost 5 bases, and 6 bases had no gene match. The CDR3 contains 14 residues.

In this sample, this clonotype turned up many times. This sequence joins TRBV5-1 and TRBJ1-1; D is perhaps TRBD1 (6 bases). The CDR3 sequence is 15 residues long. V was trimmed by 1 base and J by 1 base, leaving 11 bases between them. The germline V gene has CDR1 SGHRS and CDR2 YFSETQ. The DNA for the CDR3 is TGCGCCAGCAGCTTGTCGGGACAAGCGAACACTGAAGCTTTCTTT. It specifies CASSLSGQANTEAFF.

This clonotype was seen repeatedly, ten times or more. This chain connects TRBV9 to TRBJ1-2; the D gene is possibly TRBD1 (5 bases). CDR1 and CDR2 from the germline V gene are SGDLS and YYNGEE. This CDR3 is built from 19 residues. The V end lost 3 bases, the J end lost 1 base, and 25 bases lay between the germline ends. CDR3 residues: CASSDSTVGQGVFNYGYTF. As DNA, the CDR3 is TGTGCCAGCAGCGACTCAACGGTAGGGCAGGGAGTTTTTAACTATGGCTACACCTTC.

This clonotype was seen ten or more times. The chain combines TRBV24-1 with TRBJ2-1; 9 nucleotides line up with TRBD1. J was trimmed by 5 bases and V by 7 bases; bases with no gene match: 5. CDR3 length: 14 residues. Germline-derived CDR1 and CDR2 are KGHDR and SFDVKD. CDR3 nucleotide sequence: TGTGCCACCAGCCGGGACAGGGATCACAATGAGCAGTTCTTC. The encoded protein is CATSRDRDHNEQFF.

CDR3 DNA: TGTGCCAGCAGTCAGCCCCGGACAGGGTGGAATGAGCAGTTCTTC. This gives the protein CASSQPRTGWNEQFF. The rearrangement links TRBV6-1 to TRBJ2-1, with 8 bases lining up with TRBD1. The CDR3 spans 15 residues. J was trimmed by 7 bases and V by 5 bases; bases with no gene match: 10. Germline CDR1 is MNHNS and CDR2 is SASEGT.

The chain combines TRBV14 with TRBJ2-1, with 12 bases identical to TRBD2. The CDR3 is 16 amino acids. The germline CDR1 and CDR2 sequences are SGHDN and FVKESK. Losses at the gene ends were 4 bases for V and 8 bases for J; bases not matched to a gene: 9. The CDR3 bases are TGTGCCAGCAGCCCGCCCCAAGGACTAGCGGGATATGAGCAGTTCTTC. Translation gives CASSPPQGLAGYEQFF.

The V and J genes are TRBV29-1 and TRBJ2-5, with 9 bases lining up with TRBD2. CDR3 length: 14 amino acids. After removal of 7 bases from V and 3 bases from J, the junction contained 9 bases not matched to a gene. CDR1 and CDR2 from the germline V gene are SQVTM and ANQGSEA. The CDR3 DNA reads as TGCAGCGCCGGAACAGGCGGGGGGGAAGAGACCCAGTACTTC. Amino acid sequence: CSAGTGGGEETQYF. Full variable domain (missing parts from reference TRBV29-1 and TRBJ2-5): SAVISQKPSRDICQRGTSLTIQCQVDSQVTMMFWYRQQPGQSLTLIATANQGSEATYESGFVIDKFPISRPNLTFSTLTVSNMSPEDSSIYLCSAGTGGGEETQYFGPGTRLLVL.

This clonotype has more than one count but fewer than ten. The chain has TRBV15 and TRBJ2-7; 10 nucleotides agree with TRBD1. Germline CDR1 reads LNHNV; CDR2 reads YYDKDF (reference sequence). This CDR3 has 16 residues. V was clipped by 1 base and J by 3 bases; unmatched bases: 6. The CDR3 region has the DNA TGTGCCACCAGCAGAGCACGACAGGGGGCATACTACGAGCAGTACTTC. Translation: CATSRARQGAYYEQYF.